This T cell receptor (beta chain) was identified in a study of T cell repertoires in cytomegalovirus infection. General study points: Dominant in the ex vivo response were TCR beta clonotypes restricted by HLA-C and specific for CMV.

MiXCR was run by TCRdb on the reads, yielding one entry per CDR3 protein. The data contain about 63,000 distinct CDR3 sequences, about 19% of them singletons. The V and J ends lost 4 bases and 8 bases respectively, with 12 bases between them. Germline V gives CDR1 SGHVS, CDR2 FNYEAQ. The CDR3 has 13 residues. This clonotype was detected a few times. What it binds is not known. The gene calls are TRBV7-6 and TRBJ1-5; no definite D call. The source is a human donor in good health (CMV status not recorded). Some clones in this sample may be carry-over from other donors' samples. The sequencing used CD8+ T cells from cultured PBMCs, collected from culture after CMV antigen stimulation. The CDR3 coding sequence is TGTGCCAGCAGCTCCGGACCCCTTGAGCCCCAGCATTTT. Amino acids: CASSSGPLEPQHF.